The rows below give T cell receptor beta chains drawn from one sample of a study of blood T cell repertoires in COVID-19. TCRdb's table, derived via immunoSEQ multiplex PCR, lists solely in-frame clones and lacks some. The sample records a few hundred thousand clones, roughly 88% being singletons. Source material: PBMCs or T cells enriched from blood (not recorded which). All receptors derive from a woman in her 30s who had recovered from COVID-19. CDR3s include the opening cysteine and the closing phenylalanine or tryptophan. The order of the fields is D gene, V gene, J gene, clone size, CDR3 DNA, CDR3 protein. D genes are given only for firm matches. Expanded clones are given a class, and other clones once, few, many or no size at all.

TRBD1	TRBV4-1	TRBJ1-2	-	TGCGCCAGCAGCCAAAGCCTGAAGGGGGGACAGACTAACTATGGCTACACCTTC	CASSQSLKGGQTNYGYTF
-	TRBV29-1	TRBJ1-3	-	TGCAGCGTCCTCACTGTCTCCGCCTCAGGAAACACCATATATTTT	CSVLTVSASGNTIYF
TRBD1	TRBV7-2	TRBJ2-7	-	TGTGCCAGCAGCTTAAGCACAGGGGGTCAGCAGTACTTC	CASSLSTGGQQYF
TRBD1	TRBV6-5	TRBJ1-2	once	TGTGCCAGCAGCCACGGACAGGGTGATGGCTACACCTTC	CASSHGQGDGYTF
-	TRBV4-3	TRBJ2-7	-	TGCGCCAGCAGCCAAGAGAGGGAGTCCTACGAGCAGTACTTC	CASSQERESYEQYF
TRBD1	TRBV15	TRBJ1-5	once	TGTGCCACCAGCGCCCCGGGACAGGGAAATCAGCCCCAGCATTTT	CATSAPGQGNQPQHF
-	TRBV5-1	TRBJ1-1	-	TGCGCCAGCAGCTCGGGGAGGGACACTGAAGCTTTCTTT	CASSSGRDTEAFF
-	TRBV7-8	TRBJ1-1	-	TGTGCCAGCAGCTTAGGTAGACGGGGCGGGGGCACTGAAGCTTTCTTT	CASSLGRRGGGTEAFF
TRBD2	TRBV5-1	TRBJ2-1	-	TGCGCCAGCAGCCCCCCCCTCACTAGCGGGAGGTCTGAGCAGTTCTTC	CASSPPLTSGRSEQFF
-	TRBV6-5	TRBJ1-1	once	TGTGCCAGCAGTTACTCGGCCAGGGCCGTGAACACTGAAGCTTTCTTT	CASSYSARAVNTEAFF
-	TRBV19	TRBJ1-2	-	TGTGCCAGTAGTATAGATCTCGACTATGGCTACACCTTC	CASSIDLDYGYTF
TRBD1	TRBV7-9	TRBJ1-4	once	TGTGCCAGCAGCTACCGGGACAGGGTAGATGAAAAACTGTTTTTT	CASSYRDRVDEKLFF
TRBD1	TRBV28	TRBJ1-1	-	TGTGCCAGCAGTTGGGGACAGGGTGGATGGACTGAAGCTTTCTTT	CASSWGQGGWTEAFF
-	TRBV5-6	TRBJ2-3	-	TGTGCCAGCAGCTTGGGGGCCAGCACAGATACGCAGTATTTT	CASSLGASTDTQYF
-	TRBV9	TRBJ2-7	-	TGTGCCAGCAGCGGAGGAGGGCACGAGCAGTACTTC	CASSGGGHEQYF
TRBD1	TRBV5-1	TRBJ1-2	-	TGCGCCAGCAGCACAGGACAGGGAGATGGCTACACCTTC	CASSTGQGDGYTF